This TCR beta chain was recorded in a study of T cells after yellow fever vaccination. Findings and limits, study-wide: The secondary response showed a weaker magnitude and a faster peak, day 5 versus 15. Boosting was followed by the reappearance of most primary-vaccination clones (roughly 95% CD4, 85% to 90% CD8). From the bulk population, abundant clonotypes could contaminate and appear within FACS-sorted repertoires.

Synthesis of TCR cDNA relied on 5'RACE template switching, which attached a universal primer site and UMIs. TCRdb itself ran the 5' RACE reads through MiXCR, one entry per CDR3 protein. The sample comprises 200,000 to 300,000 distinct CDR3 sequences, 6% to 8% of which are singletons, and 1% to 1.2% rests with the top ten. There are many counts of this clonotype. The antigen is undetermined. The sequence was collected from a young man who received the YFV17D yellow fever vaccine. Sample: CD4+ T cells sorted from PBMCs, taken on the day of the yellow fever booster vaccination.

CDR3 sequence reads: CATHLAGTDTQYF. CDR3 sequence (DNA): TGTGCCACCCACCTAGCAGGCACAGATACGCAGTATTTT. The chain has TRBV10-3 and TRBJ2-3, with D possibly TRBD2 on 5 matching bases. The CDR3 length is 13 residues. V gave up 10 bases and J gave up 1 base, with 12 bases separating them. CDR1 and CDR2 (germline): ENHRY, SYGVKD.